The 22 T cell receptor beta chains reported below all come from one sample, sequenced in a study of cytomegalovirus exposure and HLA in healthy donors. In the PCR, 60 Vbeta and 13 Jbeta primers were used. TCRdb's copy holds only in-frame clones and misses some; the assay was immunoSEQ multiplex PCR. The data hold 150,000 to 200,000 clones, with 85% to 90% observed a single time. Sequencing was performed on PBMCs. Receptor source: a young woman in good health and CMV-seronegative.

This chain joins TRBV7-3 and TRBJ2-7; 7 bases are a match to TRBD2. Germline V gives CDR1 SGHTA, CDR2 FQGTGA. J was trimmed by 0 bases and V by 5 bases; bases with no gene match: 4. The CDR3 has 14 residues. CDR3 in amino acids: CASSLSGDSYEQYF. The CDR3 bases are TGTGCCAGCAGCCTGAGCGGGGACTCCTACGAGCAGTACTTC.

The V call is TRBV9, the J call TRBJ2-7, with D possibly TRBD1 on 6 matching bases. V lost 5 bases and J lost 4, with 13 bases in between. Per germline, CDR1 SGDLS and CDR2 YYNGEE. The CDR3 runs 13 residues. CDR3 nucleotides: TGTGCCAGCAGTTCCGGGACAAATTACGAGCAGTACTTC. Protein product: CASSSGTNYEQYF.

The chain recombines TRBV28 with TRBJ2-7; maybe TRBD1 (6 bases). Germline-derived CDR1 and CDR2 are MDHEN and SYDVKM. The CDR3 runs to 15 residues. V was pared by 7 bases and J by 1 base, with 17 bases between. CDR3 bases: TGTGCCAGCACCTTACAGGGTGGATGGTCCTACGAGCAGTACTTC. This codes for CASTLQGGWSYEQYF.

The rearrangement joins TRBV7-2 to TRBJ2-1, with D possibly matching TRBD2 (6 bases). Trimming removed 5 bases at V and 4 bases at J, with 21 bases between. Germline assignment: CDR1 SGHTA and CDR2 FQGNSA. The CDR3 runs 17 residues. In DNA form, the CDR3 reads TGTGCCAGCAGCCCAGGAGGGTCCGTTTTACTATACAATGAGCAGTTCTTC. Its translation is CASSPGGSVLLYNEQFF.

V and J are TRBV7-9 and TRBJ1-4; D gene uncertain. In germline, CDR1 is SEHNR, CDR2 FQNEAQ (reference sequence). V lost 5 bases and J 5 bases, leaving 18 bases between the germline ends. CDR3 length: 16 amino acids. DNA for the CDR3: TGTGCCAGCAGCCGATACGTGGGAGGAGGGAATGAAAAACTGTTTTTT. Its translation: CASSRYVGGGNEKLFF.

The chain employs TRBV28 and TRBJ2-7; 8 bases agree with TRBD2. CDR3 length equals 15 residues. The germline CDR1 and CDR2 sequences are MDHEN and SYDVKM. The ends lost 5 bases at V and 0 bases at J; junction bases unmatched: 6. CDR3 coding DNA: TGTGCCAGCAGTCGCCGGCTAGCGGGCTCCTACGAGCAGTACTTC. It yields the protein CASSRRLAGSYEQYF.

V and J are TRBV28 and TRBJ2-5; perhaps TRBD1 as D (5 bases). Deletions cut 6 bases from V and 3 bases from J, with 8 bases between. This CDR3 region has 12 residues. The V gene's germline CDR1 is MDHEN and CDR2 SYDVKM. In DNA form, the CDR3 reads TGTGCCAGCAGGGACACGAAAGAGACCCAGTACTTC. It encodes CASRDTKETQYF. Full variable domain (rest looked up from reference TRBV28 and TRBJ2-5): DVKVTQSSRYLVKRTGEKVFLECVQDMDHENMFWYRQDPGLGLRLIYFSYDVKMKEKGDIPEGYSVSREKKERFSLILESASTNQTSMYLCASRDTKETQYFGPGTRLLVL.

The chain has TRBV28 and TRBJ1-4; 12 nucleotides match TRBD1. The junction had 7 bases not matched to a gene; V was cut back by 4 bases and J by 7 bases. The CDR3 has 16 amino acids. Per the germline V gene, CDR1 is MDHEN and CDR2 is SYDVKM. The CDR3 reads CASSSTGTGGGEKLFF. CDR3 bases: TGTGCCAGCAGTTCCACTGGGACAGGGGGCGGTGAAAAACTGTTTTTT.

CDR3 DNA: TGTGCCACCAGCATAGTGGGGTTTGTAGGCGGGGGGACCGGGGATGAGCAGTTCTTC. It codes for CATSIVGFVGGGTGDEQFF. The chain recombines TRBV15 with TRBJ2-1, with 8 bases fitting TRBD2. The CDR3 has 19 residues. Trimming removed 4 bases from V and 8 bases from J; junction bases left unmatched: 22. Germline lookup yields CDR1 LNHNV and CDR2 YYDKDF (reference sequence). Full variable domain (rest looked up from reference TRBV15 and TRBJ2-1): DAMVIQNPRYQVTQFGKPVTLSCSQTLNHNVMYWYQQKSSQAPKLLFHYYDKDFNNEADTPDNFQSRRPNTSFCFLDIRSPGLGDTAMYLCATSIVGFVGGGTGDEQFFGPGTRLTVL.

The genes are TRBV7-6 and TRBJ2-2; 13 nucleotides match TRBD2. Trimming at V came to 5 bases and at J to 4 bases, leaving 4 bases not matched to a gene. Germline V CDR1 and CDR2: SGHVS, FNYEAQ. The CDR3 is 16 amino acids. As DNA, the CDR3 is TGTGCCAGCAGCATTACTAGCGGGAGGGGCACCGGGGAGCTGTTTTTT. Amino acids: CASSITSGRGTGELFF.

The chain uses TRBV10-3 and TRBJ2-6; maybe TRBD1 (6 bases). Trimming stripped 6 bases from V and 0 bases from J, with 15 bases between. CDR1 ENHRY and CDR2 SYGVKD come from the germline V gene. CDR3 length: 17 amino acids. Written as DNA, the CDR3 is TGTGCCATCAGAAGGGACACCGCTGGCTCTGGGGCCAACGTCCTGACTTTC. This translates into CAIRRDTAGSGANVLTF.

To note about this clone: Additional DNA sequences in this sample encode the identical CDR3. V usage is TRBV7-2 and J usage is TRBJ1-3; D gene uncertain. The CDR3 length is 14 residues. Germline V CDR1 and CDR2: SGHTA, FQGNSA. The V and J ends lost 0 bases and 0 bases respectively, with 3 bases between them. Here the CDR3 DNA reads TGTGCCAGCAGCTTAGCTCTCTCTGGAAACACCATATATTTT. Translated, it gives CASSLALSGNTIYF. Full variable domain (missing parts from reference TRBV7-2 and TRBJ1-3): GAGVSQSPSNKVTEKGKDVELRCDPISGHTALYWYRQSLGQGLEFLIYFQGNSAPDKSGLPSDRFSAERTGGSVSTLTIQRTQQEDSAVYLCASSLALSGNTIYFGEGSWLTVV.

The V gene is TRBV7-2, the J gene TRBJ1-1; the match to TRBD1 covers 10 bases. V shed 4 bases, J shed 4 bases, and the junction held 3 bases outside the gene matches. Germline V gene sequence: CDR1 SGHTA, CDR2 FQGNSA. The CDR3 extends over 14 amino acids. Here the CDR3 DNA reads TGTGCCAGCAGCTCTTGGACAGGGGGCACTGAAGCTTTCTTT. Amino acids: CASSSWTGGTEAFF.

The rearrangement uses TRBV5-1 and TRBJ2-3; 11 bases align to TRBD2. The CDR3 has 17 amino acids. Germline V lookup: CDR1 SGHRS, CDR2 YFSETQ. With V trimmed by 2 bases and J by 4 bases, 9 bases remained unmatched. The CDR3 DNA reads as TGCGCCAGCAGCTTTAGCGGGGGGGCCGGGGGCGCAGATACGCAGTATTTT. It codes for CASSFSGGAGGADTQYF.

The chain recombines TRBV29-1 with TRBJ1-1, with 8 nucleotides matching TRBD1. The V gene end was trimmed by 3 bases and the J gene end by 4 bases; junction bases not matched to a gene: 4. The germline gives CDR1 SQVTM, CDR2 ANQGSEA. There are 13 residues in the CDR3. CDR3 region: CSVDRTGSTEAFF. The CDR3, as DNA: TGCAGCGTTGATCGGACAGGGAGCACTGAAGCTTTCTTT. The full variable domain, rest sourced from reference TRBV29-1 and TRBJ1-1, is SAVISQKPSRDICQRGTSLTIQCQVDSQVTMMFWYRQQPGQSLTLIATANQGSEATYESGFVIDKFPISRPNLTFSTLTVSNMSPEDSSIYLCSVDRTGSTEAFFGQGTRLTVV.

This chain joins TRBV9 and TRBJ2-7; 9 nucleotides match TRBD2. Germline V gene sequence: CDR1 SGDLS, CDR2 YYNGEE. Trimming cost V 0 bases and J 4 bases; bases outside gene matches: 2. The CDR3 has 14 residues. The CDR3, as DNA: TGTGCCAGCAGCGTAGATAGCGGGAGTTACGAGCAGTACTTC. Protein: CASSVDSGSYEQYF.

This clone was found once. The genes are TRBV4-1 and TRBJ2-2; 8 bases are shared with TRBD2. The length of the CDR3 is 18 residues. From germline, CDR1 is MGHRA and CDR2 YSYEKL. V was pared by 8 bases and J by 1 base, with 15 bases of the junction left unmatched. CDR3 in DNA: TGCGCCAGCGGCGTAGTAGGAGCGGGGGAGGTGAACACCGGGGAGCTGTTTTTT. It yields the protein CASGVVGAGEVNTGELFF.

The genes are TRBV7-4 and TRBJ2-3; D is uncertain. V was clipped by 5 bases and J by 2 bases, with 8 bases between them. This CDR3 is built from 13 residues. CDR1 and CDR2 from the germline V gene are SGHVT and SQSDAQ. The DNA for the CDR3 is TGTGCCAGCAGCCCTCGCTACACAGATACGCAGTATTTT. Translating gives CASSPRYTDTQYF.

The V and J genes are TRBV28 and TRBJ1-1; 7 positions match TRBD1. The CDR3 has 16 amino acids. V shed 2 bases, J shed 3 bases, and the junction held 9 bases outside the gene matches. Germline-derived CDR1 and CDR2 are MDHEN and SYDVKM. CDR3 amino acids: CASSLVQGEGDTEAFF. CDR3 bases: TGTGCCAGCAGTTTAGTTCAGGGGGAAGGGGACACTGAAGCTTTCTTT.

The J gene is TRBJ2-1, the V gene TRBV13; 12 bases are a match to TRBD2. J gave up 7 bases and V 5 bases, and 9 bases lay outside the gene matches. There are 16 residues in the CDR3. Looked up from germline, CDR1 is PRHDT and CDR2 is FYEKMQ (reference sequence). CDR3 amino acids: CASSPTSGGHRNEQFF. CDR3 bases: TGTGCCAGCAGCCCGACTAGCGGGGGCCATAGGAATGAGCAGTTCTTC.

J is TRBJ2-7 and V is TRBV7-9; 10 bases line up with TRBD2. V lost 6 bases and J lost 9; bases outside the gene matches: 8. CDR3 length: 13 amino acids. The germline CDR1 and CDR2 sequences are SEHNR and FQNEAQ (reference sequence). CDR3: CASRGTSALVQYF. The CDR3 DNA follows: TGTGCCAGCAGAGGGACTAGCGCCCTGGTGCAGTACTTC.

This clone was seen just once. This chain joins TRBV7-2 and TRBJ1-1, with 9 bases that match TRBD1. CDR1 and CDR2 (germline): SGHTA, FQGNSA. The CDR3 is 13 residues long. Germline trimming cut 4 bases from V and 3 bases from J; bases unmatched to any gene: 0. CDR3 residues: CASSWDRDTEAFF. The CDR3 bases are TGTGCCAGCAGCTGGGACAGGGACACTGAAGCTTTCTTT. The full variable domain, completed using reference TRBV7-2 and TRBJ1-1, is GAGVSQSPSNKVTEKGKDVELRCDPISGHTALYWYRQSLGQGLEFLIYFQGNSAPDKSGLPSDRFSAERTGGSVSTLTIQRTQQEDSAVYLCASSWDRDTEAFFGQGTRLTVV.